This TCR beta chain was captured in a study of PD-L1 blockade in urothelial cancer. The time point is: pretreatment peripheral blood. Between 1 and 8 samples per patient were obtained, pretreatment and on-treatment. Sequencing used immunoSEQ multiplex PCR; TCRdb keeps in-frame clones, though not all of them. The profile shows around 92,000 clones, roughly nine tenths of them singletons. This CDR3 is 16 amino acids long. J was trimmed by 4 bases and V by 1 base; bases with no gene match: 6. Looked up from germline, CDR1 is LNHDA and CDR2 is SQIVND (reference sequence). This clone was seen just once. The V call is TRBV19, the J call TRBJ1-4; 7 bases agree with TRBD1. Sample: PBMCs, taken around atezolizumab (anti-PD-L1) treatment. The TCR originated in a woman over 75 with urothelial cancer. In DNA form, the CDR3 reads TGTGCCAGTAGTATAGGGTCCGGGACAGTTAATGAAAAACTGTTTTTT. Its translation: CASSIGSGTVNEKLFF.